This paragraph covers one TCR beta chain sequence. Original methodology: Quantification of nucleated cells was approximated via reference gene primer amplification. Measured with immunoSEQ multiplex PCR; TCRdb has only the in-frame clones, and not every one. The V and J calls and clone size were taken over from that table, and D and trimming were inferred from the DNA. The sample contains 130,000 to 150,000 clones, roughly 84% of which appear only once. This entry is derived from a study of blood T cell repertoires in COVID-19. Study-level background: Some COVID-19 samples were acute and others convalescent; all came from the United States, Italy and Spain. T cells, B-cell-depleted T cells, or PBMCs provided the cDNA or gDNA that served as material.

The sample consisted of peripheral blood. The receptor comes from a man in his 60s with active or convalescent COVID-19.

As DNA, the CDR3 is TGCGCCAGCAGCTTGGAGAAGGACAGGGGGTTGTCAGATACGCAGTATTTT. Translation: CASSLEKDRGLSDTQYF. The rearrangement links TRBV5-1 to TRBJ2-3, with 10 bases identical to TRBD1. This CDR3 contains 17 residues. The junction had 8 bases not matched to a gene; V was cut back by 0 bases and J by 4 bases. CDR1 SGHRS and CDR2 YFSETQ come from the germline V gene.